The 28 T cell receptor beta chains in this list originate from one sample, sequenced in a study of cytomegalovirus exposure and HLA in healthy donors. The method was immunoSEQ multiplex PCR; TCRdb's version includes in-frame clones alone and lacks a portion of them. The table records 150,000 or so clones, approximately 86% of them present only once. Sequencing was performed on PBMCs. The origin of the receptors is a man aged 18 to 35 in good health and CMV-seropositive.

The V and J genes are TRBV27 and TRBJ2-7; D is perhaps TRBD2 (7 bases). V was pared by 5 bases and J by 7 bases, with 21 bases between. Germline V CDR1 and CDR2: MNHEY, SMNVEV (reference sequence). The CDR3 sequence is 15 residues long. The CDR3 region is CASSSRGGGSREQYF. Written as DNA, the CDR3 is TGTGCCAGCAGTAGCCGAGGGGGGGGGTCCAGGGAGCAGTACTTC.

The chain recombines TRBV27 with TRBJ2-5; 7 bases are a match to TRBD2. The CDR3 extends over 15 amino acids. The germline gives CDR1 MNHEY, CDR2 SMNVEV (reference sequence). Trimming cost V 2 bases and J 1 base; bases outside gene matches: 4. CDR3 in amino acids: CASSLRRGTQETQYF. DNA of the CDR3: TGTGCCAGCAGTTTAAGGCGGGGGACCCAAGAGACCCAGTACTTC.

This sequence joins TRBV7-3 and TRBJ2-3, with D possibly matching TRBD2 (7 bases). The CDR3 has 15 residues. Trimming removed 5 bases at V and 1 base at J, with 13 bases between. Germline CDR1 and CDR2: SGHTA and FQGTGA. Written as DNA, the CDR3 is TGTGCCAGCAGCGAGGACAGCGGGGGCACAGATACGCAGTATTTT. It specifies CASSEDSGGTDTQYF. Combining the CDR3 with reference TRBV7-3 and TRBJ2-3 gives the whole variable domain GAGVSQTPSNKVTEKGKYVELRCDPISGHTALYWYRQSLGQGPEFLIYFQGTGAADDSGLPNDRFFAVRPEGSVSTLKIQRTERGDSAVYLCASSEDSGGTDTQYFGPGTRLTVL.

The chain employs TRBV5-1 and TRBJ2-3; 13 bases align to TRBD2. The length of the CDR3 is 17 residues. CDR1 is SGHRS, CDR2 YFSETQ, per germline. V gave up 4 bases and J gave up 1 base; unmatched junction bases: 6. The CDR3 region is CASSSWTSGSRTDTQYF. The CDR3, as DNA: TGCGCCAGCAGCAGCTGGACTAGCGGGAGCCGCACAGATACGCAGTATTTT.

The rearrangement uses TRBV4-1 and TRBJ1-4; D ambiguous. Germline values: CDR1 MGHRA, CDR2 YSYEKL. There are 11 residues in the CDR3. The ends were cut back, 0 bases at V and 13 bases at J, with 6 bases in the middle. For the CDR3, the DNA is TGCGCCAGCAGCCAAGAGGGAGTACTGTTTTTT. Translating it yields CASSQEGVLFF.

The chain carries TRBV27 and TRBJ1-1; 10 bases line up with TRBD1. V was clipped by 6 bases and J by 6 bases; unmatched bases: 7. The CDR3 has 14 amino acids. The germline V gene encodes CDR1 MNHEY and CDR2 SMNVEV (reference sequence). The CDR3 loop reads CASRSGTGEAEAFF. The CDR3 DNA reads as TGTGCCAGCAGATCAGGGACAGGGGAAGCTGAAGCTTTCTTT.

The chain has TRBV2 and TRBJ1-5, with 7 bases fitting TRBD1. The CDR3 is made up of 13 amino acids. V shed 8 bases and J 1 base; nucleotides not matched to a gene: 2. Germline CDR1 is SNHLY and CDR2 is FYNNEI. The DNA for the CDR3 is TGTGCCAGCCGGGGACAGAGCAATCAGCCCCAGCATTTT. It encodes CASRGQSNQPQHF.

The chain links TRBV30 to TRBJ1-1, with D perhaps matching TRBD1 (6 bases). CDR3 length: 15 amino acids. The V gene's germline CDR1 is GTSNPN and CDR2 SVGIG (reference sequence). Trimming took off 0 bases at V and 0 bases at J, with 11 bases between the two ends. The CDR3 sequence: CAWSVSGTLNTEAFF. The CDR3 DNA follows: TGTGCCTGGAGTGTATCAGGGACATTGAACACTGAAGCTTTCTTT.

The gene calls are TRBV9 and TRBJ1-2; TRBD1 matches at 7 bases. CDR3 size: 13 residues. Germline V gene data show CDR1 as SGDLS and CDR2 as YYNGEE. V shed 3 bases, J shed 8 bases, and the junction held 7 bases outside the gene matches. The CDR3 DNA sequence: TGTGCCAGCAGCGCAAGACAGGGTGGCGGCTACACCTTC. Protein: CASSARQGGGYTF. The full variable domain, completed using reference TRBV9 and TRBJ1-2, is DSGVTQTPKHLITATGQRVTLRCSPRSGDLSVYWYQQSLDQGLQFLIQYYNGEERAKGNILERFSAQQFPDLHSELNLSSLELGDSALYFCASSARQGGGYTFGSGTRLTVV.

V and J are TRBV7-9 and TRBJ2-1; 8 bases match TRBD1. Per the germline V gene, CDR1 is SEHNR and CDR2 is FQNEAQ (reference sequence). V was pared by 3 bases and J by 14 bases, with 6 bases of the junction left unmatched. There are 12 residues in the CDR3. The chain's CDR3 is CASSLPLQGEFF. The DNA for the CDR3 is TGTGCCAGCAGCTTGCCTTTACAGGGGGAGTTCTTC.

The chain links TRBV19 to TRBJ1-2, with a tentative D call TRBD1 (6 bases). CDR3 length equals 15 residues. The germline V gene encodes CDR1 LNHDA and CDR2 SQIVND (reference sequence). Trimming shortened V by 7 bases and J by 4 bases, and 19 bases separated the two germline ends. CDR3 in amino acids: CASKGRDRILYGYTF. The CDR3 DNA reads TGTGCCAGTAAGGGTAGAGACAGGATCCTCTATGGCTACACCTTC.

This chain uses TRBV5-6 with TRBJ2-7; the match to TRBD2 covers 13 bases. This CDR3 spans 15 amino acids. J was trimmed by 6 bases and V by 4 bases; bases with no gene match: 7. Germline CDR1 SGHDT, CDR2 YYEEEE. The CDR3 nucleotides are TGTGCCAGCAGCCTCGGGACTAGCGGGACGGCCGAGCAGTACTTC. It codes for CASSLGTSGTAEQYF.

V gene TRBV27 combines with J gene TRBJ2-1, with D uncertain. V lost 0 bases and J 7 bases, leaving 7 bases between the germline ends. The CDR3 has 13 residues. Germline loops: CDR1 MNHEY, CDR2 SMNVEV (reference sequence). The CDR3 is CASSLSPFNEQFF. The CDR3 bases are TGTGCCAGCAGTTTATCCCCCTTTAATGAGCAGTTCTTC.

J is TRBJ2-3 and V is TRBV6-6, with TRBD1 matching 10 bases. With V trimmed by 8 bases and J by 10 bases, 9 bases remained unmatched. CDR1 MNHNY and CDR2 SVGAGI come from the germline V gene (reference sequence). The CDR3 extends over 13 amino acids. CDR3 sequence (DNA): TGTGCCAGCCTCCCGGGACAGGGGTGGGCGCAGTATTTT. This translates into CASLPGQGWAQYF.

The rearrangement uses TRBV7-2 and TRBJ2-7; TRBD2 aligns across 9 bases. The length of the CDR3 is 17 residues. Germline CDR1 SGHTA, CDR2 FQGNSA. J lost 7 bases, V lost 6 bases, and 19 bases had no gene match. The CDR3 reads CASSSLSRLAALGEQYF. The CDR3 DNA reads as TGTGCCAGCAGTTCCCTCTCTAGACTAGCGGCCCTAGGGGAGCAGTACTTC. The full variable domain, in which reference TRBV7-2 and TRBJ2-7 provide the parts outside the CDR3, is GAGVSQSPSNKVTEKGKDVELRCDPISGHTALYWYRQSLGQGLEFLIYFQGNSAPDKSGLPSDRFSAERTGGSVSTLTIQRTQQEDSAVYLCASSSLSRLAALGEQYFGPGTRLTVT.

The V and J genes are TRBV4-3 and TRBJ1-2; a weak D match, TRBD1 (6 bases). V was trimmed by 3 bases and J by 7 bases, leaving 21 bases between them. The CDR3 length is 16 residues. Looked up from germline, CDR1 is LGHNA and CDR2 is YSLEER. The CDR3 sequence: CASSQNGARGAGGYTF. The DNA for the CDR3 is TGCGCCAGCAGCCAGAACGGAGCTCGGGGGGCGGGTGGCTACACCTTC.

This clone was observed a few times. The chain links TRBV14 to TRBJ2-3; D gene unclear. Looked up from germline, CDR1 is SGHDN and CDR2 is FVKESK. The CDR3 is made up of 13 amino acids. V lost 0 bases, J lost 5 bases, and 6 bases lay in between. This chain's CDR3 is CASSQDQVDTQYF. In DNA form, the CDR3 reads TGTGCCAGCAGCCAAGATCAGGTAGATACGCAGTATTTT.

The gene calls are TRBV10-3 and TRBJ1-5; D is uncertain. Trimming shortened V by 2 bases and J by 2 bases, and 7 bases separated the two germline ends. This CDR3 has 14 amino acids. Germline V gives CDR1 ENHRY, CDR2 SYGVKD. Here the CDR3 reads CAISEGGGNQPQHF. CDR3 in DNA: TGTGCCATCAGTGAGGGCGGAGGCAATCAGCCCCAGCATTTT.

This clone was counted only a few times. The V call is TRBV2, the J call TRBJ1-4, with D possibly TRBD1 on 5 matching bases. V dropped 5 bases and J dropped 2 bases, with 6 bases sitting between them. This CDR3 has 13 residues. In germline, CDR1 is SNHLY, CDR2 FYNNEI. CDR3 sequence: CASSPGTNEKLFF. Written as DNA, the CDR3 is TGTGCCAGCAGTCCAGGGACTAATGAAAAACTGTTTTTT.

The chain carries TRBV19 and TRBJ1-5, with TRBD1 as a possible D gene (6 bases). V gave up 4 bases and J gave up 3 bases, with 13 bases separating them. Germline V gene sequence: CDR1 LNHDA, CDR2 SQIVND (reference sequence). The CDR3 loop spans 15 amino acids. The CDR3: CASSTLGQYNQPQHF. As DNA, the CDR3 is TGTGCCAGTAGTACCCTAGGACAGTACAATCAGCCCCAGCATTTT.

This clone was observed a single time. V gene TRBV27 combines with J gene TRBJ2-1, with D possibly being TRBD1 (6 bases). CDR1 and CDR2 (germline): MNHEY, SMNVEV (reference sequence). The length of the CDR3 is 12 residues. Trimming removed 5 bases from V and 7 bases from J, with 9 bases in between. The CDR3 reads CASSQGLNEQFF. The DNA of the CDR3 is TGTGCCAGCAGTCAGGGGTTAAATGAGCAGTTCTTC.

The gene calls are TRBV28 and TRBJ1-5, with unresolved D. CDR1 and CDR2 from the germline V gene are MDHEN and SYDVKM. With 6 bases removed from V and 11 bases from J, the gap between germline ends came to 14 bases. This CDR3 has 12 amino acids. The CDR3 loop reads CASSPLQRAQHF. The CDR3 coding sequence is TGTGCCAGCAGCCCTTTACAACGGGCCCAGCATTTT.

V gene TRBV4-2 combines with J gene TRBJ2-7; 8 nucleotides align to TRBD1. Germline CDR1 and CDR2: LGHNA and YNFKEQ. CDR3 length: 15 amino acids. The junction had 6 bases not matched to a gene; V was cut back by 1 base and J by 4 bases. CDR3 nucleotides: TGTGCCAGCAGCCAAGTTCCGGGACAGGAATACGAGCAGTACTTC. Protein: CASSQVPGQEYEQYF.

CDR3 residues: CASSVAGGVTGELFF. The CDR3 DNA sequence: TGTGCCAGCAGCGTAGCGGGAGGGGTCACCGGGGAGCTGTTTTTT. The V and J genes are TRBV9 and TRBJ2-2; the match to TRBD2 covers 8 bases. The germline CDR1 and CDR2 sequences are SGDLS and YYNGEE. The CDR3 contains 15 residues. Losses at the gene ends were 0 bases for V and 4 bases for J; bases not matched to a gene: 2.

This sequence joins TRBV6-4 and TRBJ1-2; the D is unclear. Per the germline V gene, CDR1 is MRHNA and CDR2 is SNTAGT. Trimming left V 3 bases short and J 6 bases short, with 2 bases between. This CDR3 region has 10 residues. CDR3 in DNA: TGTGCCAGCAGTGATAATGGCTACACCTTC. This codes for CASSDNGYTF.

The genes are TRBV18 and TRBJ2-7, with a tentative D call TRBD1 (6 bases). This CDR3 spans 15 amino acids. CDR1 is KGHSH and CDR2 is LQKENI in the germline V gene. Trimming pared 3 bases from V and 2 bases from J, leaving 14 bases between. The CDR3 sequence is CASSPGQGTTYEQYF. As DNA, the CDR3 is TGTGCCAGCTCACCCGGGCAGGGGACAACCTACGAGCAGTACTTC.

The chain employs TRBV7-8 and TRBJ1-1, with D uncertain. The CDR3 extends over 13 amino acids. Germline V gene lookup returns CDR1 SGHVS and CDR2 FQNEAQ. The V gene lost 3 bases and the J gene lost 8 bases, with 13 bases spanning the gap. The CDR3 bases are TGTGCCAGCAGCTTCATATCTCCGGGAGAAGCTTTCTTT. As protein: CASSFISPGEAFF.

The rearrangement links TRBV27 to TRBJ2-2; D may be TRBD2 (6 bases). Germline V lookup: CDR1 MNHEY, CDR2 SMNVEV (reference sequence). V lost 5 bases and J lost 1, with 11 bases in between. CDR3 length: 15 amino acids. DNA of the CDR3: TGTGCCAGCAGTATCGGCGGGATGAACACCGGGGAGCTGTTTTTT. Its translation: CASSIGGMNTGELFF.